This is a list of T cell receptor beta chains from one sample in a study of blood T cells in healthy people across ages. TCRdb passed the 5' RACE reads through MiXCR, listing each CDR3 protein once. The table has 1,800,000 or so distinct CDR3 sequences, 30% to 40% seen once. The specimen was blood. These receptor sequences come from a human donor in good health. Both conserved end residues are part of each CDR3. Fields, in order: V gene, clone size, CDR3 protein. Size is stated for part of the rows, as once, few or many counts, or as a class when the clone is expanded.

V gene: TRBV7-9
clone size: -
CDR3 protein: CASSLGPGLRTDTQYF

V gene: TRBV4-3
clone size: -
CDR3 protein: CASSQLWGGGAYGYTF

V gene: TRBV4-3
clone size: -
CDR3 protein: CASSQQGFAEYEQFF

V gene: TRBV4-2
clone size: -
CDR3 protein: CASSQVARDRGPPQHF

V gene: TRBV5-5
clone size: -
CDR3 protein: CASSSDRGHEKLFF

V gene: TRBV5-1
clone size: once
CDR3 protein: CASSVTGNTHEQFF

V gene: TRBV2
clone size: -
CDR3 protein: CASSRQTPISGANVPTF

V gene: TRBV20-1
clone size: -
CDR3 protein: CSASGSGGFYKQYF

V gene: TRBV12-3/TRBV12-4
clone size: -
CDR3 protein: CASSPLRDRGNEKLFF

V gene: TRBV6-2/TRBV6-3
clone size: -
CDR3 protein: CASSVQENTGELFF

V gene: TRBV5-5
clone size: -
CDR3 protein: CASSFGGGPYNEQFF

V gene: TRBV7-2
clone size: few
CDR3 protein: CASSFDGVRTDTQYF

V gene: TRBV7-9
clone size: -
CDR3 protein: CASSPGTSGANEQFF

V gene: TRBV20-1
clone size: -
CDR3 protein: CSARSTGNQPQHF

V gene: TRBV28
clone size: few
CDR3 protein: CATNQGTSVKDTQYF

V gene: TRBV29-1
clone size: -
CDR3 protein: CSVEEVDYEQYF

V gene: TRBV29-1
clone size: -
CDR3 protein: CSGTTGGTEAFF

V gene: TRBV4-2
clone size: few
CDR3 protein: CASSQGHSSYNEQFF

V gene: TRBV11-2
clone size: few
CDR3 protein: CASSFHRGDGYTF

V gene: TRBV4-3
clone size: -
CDR3 protein: CASSQDGYRVNYGYTF

V gene: TRBV6-5
clone size: few
CDR3 protein: CASSYLGVGSSGVGEQYF